This T cell receptor (beta chain) comes out of a study of T cells in Graves' hyperthyroidism and ophthalmopathy. Patients showing uncontrolled infection, other autoimmune disease, pregnancy or lactation were ineligible. RNA transcripts gave rise to amplified TCR beta CDR3 regions. During a first-round RT-PCR of the TCR CDR3, the HTBI primer set was used. TCRdb reprocessed the multiplex PCR reads with MiXCR, giving one entry per CDR3 protein. The top ten hold approximately 6.8% of the sample, which has 500,000 to 800,000 distinct CDR3 sequences, over 40% seen once. The CDR3 has 15 residues. The V gene's germline CDR1 is SEHNR and CDR2 FQNEAQ (reference sequence). V was pared by 5 bases and J by 8 bases, with 13 bases of the junction left unmatched.

Sequenced input: peripheral blood or thyroid tissue (not recorded which). The chain uses TRBV7-9 and TRBJ1-2, with TRBD1 matching 8 bases. This receptor was obtained from an adult man with Graves' disease, either hyperthyroidism or ophthalmopathy (not recorded which). CDR3 in DNA: TGTGCCAGCAGCATCGACAGGGGAGCCGGAGGCGGCTACACCTTC. It yields the protein CASSIDRGAGGGYTF.